These 20 T cell receptor beta chains were sequenced from one sample in a study of blood T cell repertoires in COVID-19. The method was immunoSEQ multiplex PCR; TCRdb's version includes in-frame clones alone and lacks a portion of them. Among roughly 120,000 clones, 81% were seen once, and the ten largest hold about 1.6%. Sequenced input: peripheral blood. The receptors were sampled from a man in his forties or fifties with acute or convalescent COVID-19.

This chain uses TRBV19 with TRBJ2-4; 7 nucleotides agree with TRBD1. V trimming: 5 bases; J trimming: 4 bases; junction bases outside the gene matches: 5. CDR1 is LNHDA, CDR2 SQIVND, per germline (reference sequence). The length of the CDR3 is 14 residues. CDR3: CASSQQGLKNIQYF. CDR3 DNA sequence: TGTGCCAGTAGTCAACAGGGGCTGAAAAACATTCAGTACTTC.

The V call is TRBV2, the J call TRBJ1-5; D may be TRBD1 (5 bases). There are 15 residues in the CDR3. V was pared by 4 bases and J by 2 bases, with 12 bases between. Germline V lookup: CDR1 SNHLY, CDR2 FYNNEI. The DNA for the CDR3 is TGTGCCAGCAGTGGCTCAGGGATGGGCAATCAGCCCCAGCATTTT. Amino acid sequence: CASSGSGMGNQPQHF.

The chain joins TRBV2 to TRBJ1-2, with D unresolved. Trimming shortened V by 0 bases and J by 0 bases, and 8 bases separated the two germline ends. Germline V gene data show CDR1 as SNHLY and CDR2 as FYNNEI. The CDR3 contains 15 residues. The CDR3 DNA follows: TGTGCCAGCAGTGAAGCCGGGTGGACTAACTATGGCTACACCTTC. The encoded protein is CASSEAGWTNYGYTF.

This chain's CDR3 is CAWSVGEVAEAFF. The CDR3 DNA is TGTGCCTGGAGTGTGGGAGAAGTAGCTGAAGCTTTCTTT. This sequence joins TRBV30 and TRBJ1-1; D remains ambiguous. Germline lookup yields CDR1 GTSNPN and CDR2 SVGIG (reference sequence). Trimming left V 0 bases short and J 6 bases short, with 11 bases between. The CDR3 contains 13 residues.

This rearrangement joins TRBV5-6 to TRBJ1-5; D gene unclear. Trimming cost V 5 bases and J 0 bases, with 9 bases left between them. The CDR3 sequence is 14 residues long. The V gene's germline CDR1 is SGHDT and CDR2 YYEEEE. CDR3 amino acids: CASSLLFSNQPQHF. CDR3 DNA: TGTGCCAGCAGTCTACTGTTTAGCAATCAGCCCCAGCATTTT.

The V call is TRBV3-1 (or the pseudogene TRBV3-2), the J call TRBJ2-1; D gene ambiguous. V was shortened by 4 bases and J by 9 bases, with 10 bases between the two germline ends. The germline gives CDR1 LGHDT, CDR2 YNNKEL (reference sequence). This CDR3 has 12 amino acids. The CDR3 sequence is CASSRYSTEQFF. The CDR3 DNA reads as TGTGCCAGCAGCCGTTACAGTACTGAGCAGTTCTTC.

Only a few counts were recorded for this clone. The chain is built from TRBV5-6 and TRBJ2-5, with 7 bases fitting TRBD2. V lost 3 bases to trimming and J lost 0 bases; unmatched junction nucleotides: 8. Germline V gene data show CDR1 as SGHDT and CDR2 as YYEEEE. This CDR3 spans 16 amino acids. The CDR3 sequence: CASSSFAGDYQETQYF. The CDR3 DNA reads TGTGCCAGCAGCTCCTTCGCGGGGGATTACCAAGAGACCCAGTACTTC. The full variable domain, rest sourced from reference TRBV5-6 and TRBJ2-5, is DAGVTQSPTHLIKTRGQQVTLRCSPKSGHDTVSWYQQALGQGPQFIFQYYEEEERQRGNFPDRFSGHQFPNYSSELNVNALLLGDSALYLCASSSFAGDYQETQYFGPGTRLLVL.

The chain joins TRBV18 to TRBJ2-3; TRBD2 matches at 8 bases. The J segment lost 4 bases and the V segment lost 6 bases, leaving 9 bases of the junction unmatched. Germline V gene lookup returns CDR1 KGHSH and CDR2 LQKENI. CDR3 size: 15 residues. In DNA, the CDR3 is TGTGCCAGCTCCGCTCGGGGGGGGAGCGCAGATACGCAGTATTTT. Its translation is CASSARGGSADTQYF.

The chain is built from TRBV19 and TRBJ1-5; D is perhaps TRBD1 (6 bases). CDR1 LNHDA and CDR2 SQIVND come from the germline V gene (reference sequence). The CDR3 sequence is 15 residues long. V lost 4 bases and J lost 1, with 11 bases in between. The CDR3 sequence: CASSKQRGSNQPQHF. CDR3 nucleotides: TGTGCCAGTAGTAAACAGAGGGGGAGCAATCAGCCCCAGCATTTT.

The chain combines TRBV9 with TRBJ1-2, with 9 bases matching TRBD1. Looked up from germline, CDR1 is SGDLS and CDR2 is YYNGEE. With 4 bases clipped from V and 7 bases from J, the junction kept 11 bases outside the gene matches. CDR3 size: 15 residues. The CDR3 DNA reads TGTGCCAGCAGCCCCAGACAGGGGGGGTTTTCTGGCTACACCTTC. The encoded protein is CASSPRQGGFSGYTF.

The V and J genes are TRBV11-2 and TRBJ2-5, with 9 bases matching TRBD1. In germline, CDR1 is SGHAT, CDR2 FQNNGV. The CDR3 totals 16 residues. J was trimmed by 5 bases and V by 3 bases; bases with no gene match: 10. The CDR3 reads CASSFWDRVNRETQYF. CDR3 DNA sequence: TGTGCCAGCAGCTTCTGGGACAGGGTCAATCGGGAGACCCAGTACTTC.

The chain employs TRBV28 and TRBJ1-2; 7 bases are shared with TRBD1. The V gene's germline CDR1 is MDHEN and CDR2 SYDVKM. J gave up 3 bases and V 6 bases, and 10 bases lay outside the gene matches. The CDR3 extends over 15 amino acids. CDR3 residues: CASRVGGGVDYGYTF. For the CDR3, the DNA is TGTGCCAGCAGAGTAGGGGGCGGGGTTGACTATGGCTACACCTTC.

This clone appeared once. The rearrangement links TRBV28 to TRBJ1-1, with 9 positions matching TRBD1. V shed 6 bases and J 11 bases; nucleotides not matched to a gene: 10. Germline V lookup: CDR1 MDHEN, CDR2 SYDVKM. The CDR3 covers 13 residues. The DNA for the CDR3 is TGTGCCAGCAGACGAACACAGGGGGCTGGGGCTTTCTTT. Its translation: CASRRTQGAGAFF.

This chain links TRBV21-1 with TRBJ1-1; no check of the table's D call, TRBD1, against the DNA was made. TRBV21-1 is reported as a pseudogene. The CDR3 consists of 16 residues. The CDR3, as DNA: TGTGCCAGCAGAAACAGGGTGATGGGTAGGAACACTGAAGCTTTCTTT. Encoded protein: CASRNRVMGRNTEAFF.

The V call is TRBV4-1, the J call TRBJ1-6; D is ambiguous. The CDR3 loop spans 18 amino acids. CDR1 is MGHRA, CDR2 YSYEKL, per germline. V was cut by 1 base and J by 6 bases, with 19 bases left in between. The CDR3 region is CASSQGTAPGGPNSPLHF. The CDR3 coding sequence is TGCGCCAGCAGCCAAGGTACGGCCCCGGGAGGCCCTAATTCACCCCTCCACTTT.

Only a few counts were recorded for this clone. This chain links TRBV5-1 with TRBJ1-4; 12 nucleotides match TRBD1. After removal of 0 bases from V and 3 bases from J, the junction contained 6 bases not matched to a gene. The CDR3 has 18 residues. CDR1 is SGHRS and CDR2 is YFSETQ in the germline V gene. CDR3 nucleotides: TGCGCCAGCAGCTTGGCTGGGACAGGGGGCTTCGCTAATGAAAAACTGTTTTTT. It encodes CASSLAGTGGFANEKLFF.

V usage is TRBV30 and J usage is TRBJ2-7, with D maybe TRBD1 (6 bases). The CDR3 runs to 13 residues. Germline lookup yields CDR1 GTSNPN and CDR2 SVGIG (reference sequence). V lost 1 base and J 5 bases, leaving 12 bases between the germline ends. The CDR3 DNA sequence: TGTGCCTGGAGTGGGGCAGGGGACAACGAGCAGTACTTC. Amino acid sequence: CAWSGAGDNEQYF.

The chain couples TRBV5-1 to TRBJ1-5; 8 bases are a match to TRBD1. Per germline, CDR1 SGHRS and CDR2 YFSETQ. J lost 1 base, V lost 1 base, and 1 base had no gene match. This CDR3 has 15 residues. This chain's CDR3 is CASSLSGGSNQPQHF. CDR3 DNA sequence: TGCGCCAGCAGCTTGTCAGGGGGCAGCAATCAGCCCCAGCATTTT.

The chain has TRBV9 and TRBJ2-3; TRBD2 matches 9 bases. V lost 6 bases and J lost 0; bases outside the gene matches: 17. CDR1 and CDR2 (germline): SGDLS, YYNGEE. This CDR3 spans 19 amino acids. Here the CDR3 reads CASTGRSGGPSQSTDTQYF. The CDR3 DNA reads TGTGCCAGCACCGGGAGAAGCGGGGGGCCAAGCCAAAGCACAGATACGCAGTATTTT.

This chain links TRBV5-5 with TRBJ1-5; 11 bases are shared with TRBD1. Germline V lookup: CDR1 SGHKS, CDR2 YYEKEE (reference sequence). The length of the CDR3 is 14 residues. J lost 7 bases, V lost 1 base, and 1 base had no gene match. CDR3 bases: TGTGCCAGCAGCTTGTGGACAGGGGGCCAGCCCCAGCATTTT. This sequence encodes CASSLWTGGQPQHF. The full variable domain, completed using reference TRBV5-5 and TRBJ1-5, is DAGVTQSPTHLIKTRGQQVTLRCSPISGHKSVSWYQQVLGQGPQFIFQYYEKEERGRGNFPDRFSARQFPNYSSELNVNALLLGDSALYLCASSLWTGGQPQHFGDGTRLSIL.